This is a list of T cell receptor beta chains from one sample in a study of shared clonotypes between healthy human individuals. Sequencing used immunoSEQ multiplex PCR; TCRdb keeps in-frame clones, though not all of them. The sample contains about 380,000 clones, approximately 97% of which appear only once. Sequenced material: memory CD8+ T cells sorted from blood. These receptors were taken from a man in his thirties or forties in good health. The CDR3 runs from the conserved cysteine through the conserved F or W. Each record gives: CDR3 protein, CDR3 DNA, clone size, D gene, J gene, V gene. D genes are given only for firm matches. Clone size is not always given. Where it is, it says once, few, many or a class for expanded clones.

CASSLPPRADTQYF	TGTGCCAGCAGCCTCCCACCCAGGGCAGATACGCAGTATTTT	-	-	TRBJ2-3	TRBV7-9
CASSDMTSIGYNEQFF	TGTGCCAGCAGTGATATGACTAGCATTGGGTACAATGAGCAGTTCTTC	-	TRBD2	TRBJ2-1	TRBV6-1
CASSMALGYTF	TGTGCCAGTAGTATGGCACTTGGCTACACCTTC	-	-	TRBJ1-2	TRBV19
CASSLGLAGWGSREQYF	TGTGCCAGCAGTTTGGGGCTAGCGGGGTGGGGCTCGAGAGAGCAGTACTTC	-	TRBD2	TRBJ2-7	TRBV28
CASSLGTYEQYF	TGTGCCAGCAGTTTAGGGACATACGAGCAGTACTTC	-	-	TRBJ2-7	TRBV28
CASSESRLASSYEQYF	TGCGCCAGCAGTGAGTCGAGACTAGCGAGCTCCTACGAGCAGTACTTC	-	TRBD2	TRBJ2-7	TRBV10-1
CASRETSGYNEQFF	TGTGCCAGCAGGGAGACTAGCGGCTACAATGAGCAGTTCTTC	-	TRBD2	TRBJ2-1	TRBV7-9
CATSRGNNAPNEKLFF	TGTGCCACCAGCAGAGGAAACAACGCACCTAATGAAAAACTGTTTTTT	-	-	TRBJ1-4	TRBV15
CASSMGPKLYRFTGELFF	TGTGCCAGTAGTATGGGACCCAAGCTATATCGATTCACCGGGGAGCTGTTTTTT	-	-	TRBJ2-2	TRBV19
CAWSRVAGGTVTDTQYF	TGTGCCTGGAGTCGAGTAGCGGGAGGGACGGTGACAGATACGCAGTATTTT	-	TRBD2	TRBJ2-3	TRBV30
CASSVYTSGGQETQYF	TGTGCCAGCAGTGTTTATACTAGCGGGGGCCAAGAGACCCAGTACTTC	-	TRBD2	TRBJ2-5	TRBV6-1
CASSQATGPANTGELFF	TGCGCCAGCAGCCAAGCCACCGGACCCGCGAACACCGGGGAGCTGTTTTTT	-	-	TRBJ2-2	TRBV4-1
CASSPPVNGQFF	TGCGCCAGCAGTCCCCCAGTGAATGGGCAGTTCTTC	-	-	TRBJ2-1	TRBV23-1
CATSRGLGVDEQFF	TGTGCCACCAGCAGAGGACTAGGGGTAGATGAGCAGTTCTTC	-	-	TRBJ2-1	TRBV15
CASTSWGSTEAFF	TGTGCCAGCACCTCATGGGGGTCCACTGAAGCTTTCTTT	-	-	TRBJ1-1	TRBV27
CASSPTSGGPYEQYF	TGTGCCAGCTCACCCACTAGCGGGGGCCCCTACGAGCAGTACTTC	-	TRBD2	TRBJ2-7	TRBV18
CASSQESSYNEQFF	TGTGCCAGCAGCCAAGAATCCTCCTACAATGAGCAGTTCTTC	-	-	TRBJ2-1	TRBV4-2
CASSLTAGGPNEQYF	TGTGCCAGCAGCTTAACGGCGGGAGGGCCCAACGAGCAGTACTTC	-	TRBD2	TRBJ2-7	TRBV7-3
CASSLERQRSSGNTIYF	TGTGCCAGCAGCTTAGAACGGCAGCGAAGCTCTGGAAACACCATATATTTT	-	-	TRBJ1-3	TRBV7-9
CASSQGQDRSGANVLTF	TGCGCCAGCAGTCAAGGGCAGGACCGCTCTGGGGCCAACGTCCTGACTTTC	-	-	TRBJ2-6	TRBV23-1
CASSSRDFYGYTF	TGTGCCAGTAGTTCCCGGGACTTCTATGGCTACACCTTC	-	-	TRBJ1-2	TRBV19
CASSLRLVYNEQFF	TGTGCCAGCAGTTTGCGACTAGTCTACAATGAGCAGTTCTTC	-	-	TRBJ2-1	TRBV28
CASSARLAATDTQYF	TGTGCCAGCAGCGCAAGACTAGCGGCCACAGATACGCAGTATTTT	-	TRBD2	TRBJ2-3	TRBV7-6
CASSVEVGDNEQFF	TGTGCCAGCAGCGTAGAGGTGGGGGACAATGAGCAGTTCTTC	-	-	TRBJ2-1	TRBV9
CASSPQLRPRGNYGYTF	TGTGCCAGCAGTCCACAGCTCCGCCCCAGGGGGAACTATGGCTACACCTTC	-	TRBD1	TRBJ1-2	TRBV28
CASSLTGYNEQFF	TGTGCCAGCAGCTTAACAGGGTACAATGAGCAGTTCTTC	-	-	TRBJ2-1	TRBV7-9
CASSPLPPSGIETQYF	TGTGCCAGCAGCCCCTTACCTCCTAGCGGGATTGAGACCCAGTACTTC	-	TRBD2	TRBJ2-5	TRBV27
CASSRGGLSSYEQYF	TGTGCCAGTTCCCGCGGAGGGCTGAGCTCCTACGAGCAGTACTTC	once	-	TRBJ2-7	TRBV19
CASSLFAGGKGTDTQYF	TGCGCCAGCAGCTTGTTCGCGGGAGGGAAGGGCACAGATACGCAGTATTTT	-	TRBD2	TRBJ2-3	TRBV5-1
CASSSGPYMSQHF	TGTGCCAGCAGCTCCGGGCCCTACATGTCCCAGCATTTT	-	-	TRBJ1-5	TRBV14
CASSRTSGRATDTQYF	TGTGCCAGCAGCCGGACTAGCGGGAGGGCCACAGATACGCAGTATTTT	-	TRBD2	TRBJ2-3	TRBV13
CASSFRTGDGFSNQPQHF	TGTGCCAGCAGTTTCAGGACAGGGGACGGCTTTAGCAATCAGCCCCAGCATTTT	-	TRBD1	TRBJ1-5	TRBV28
CSVAQHTYEQYF	TGCAGCGTTGCCCAGCATACCTACGAGCAGTACTTC	once	-	TRBJ2-7	TRBV29-1
CASSTRTGGGNTIYF	TGTGCCAGCAGCACACGGACAGGGGGAGGAAACACCATATATTTT	-	TRBD1	TRBJ1-3	TRBV9
CSVKEYEQYF	TGCAGCGTTAAGGAGTACGAGCAGTACTTC	-	-	TRBJ2-7	TRBV29-1
CASGATPGLSAYEQYF	TGCGCCAGCGGAGCCACTCCGGGACTAAGCGCCTACGAGCAGTACTTC	once	TRBD2	TRBJ2-7	TRBV10-1
CASSYTLAGTYEQYF	TGTGCCAGCAGTTATACCCTAGCGGGGACTTACGAGCAGTACTTC	-	TRBD2	TRBJ2-7	TRBV27
CASSSGRPTGELFF	TGTGCCAGCAGCTCCGGGAGACCGACCGGGGAGCTGTTTTTT	-	-	TRBJ2-2	TRBV5-6
CSVGGGPDTQYF	TGCAGCGTTGGGGGAGGGCCAGATACGCAGTATTTT	-	TRBD2	TRBJ2-3	TRBV29-1
CASSLATSSGPTDTQYF	TGTGCCAGCAGCTTAGCCACCTCTAGCGGCCCCACAGATACGCAGTATTTT	-	TRBD2	TRBJ2-3	TRBV13
CSVAPSSPTDTQYF	TGCAGCGTTGCCCCTAGTTCCCCCACAGATACGCAGTATTTT	-	-	TRBJ2-3	TRBV29-1
CASSLVGNQPQHF	TGTGCCAGCAGCTTAGTGGGCAATCAGCCCCAGCATTTT	once	-	TRBJ1-5	TRBV7-9
CASTPGTSWTEAFF	TGTGCCAGCACCCCCGGCACAAGTTGGACTGAAGCTTTCTTT	-	-	TRBJ1-1	TRBV7-8
CASSPFLGARTDTQYF	TGTGCCAGCTCACCATTCCTGGGGGCCCGCACAGATACGCAGTATTTT	-	-	TRBJ2-3	TRBV18
CASSGGPSPGELFF	TGCGCCAGCAGCGGAGGACCTAGCCCCGGGGAGCTGTTTTTT	-	-	TRBJ2-2	TRBV5-1
CASSVGPTDTQYF	TGTGCCAGCAGCGTAGGACCGACAGATACGCAGTATTTT	-	-	TRBJ2-3	TRBV9
CATSRDTGGGYTF	TGTGCCACCAGCAGAGATACCGGGGGTGGCTACACCTTC	-	-	TRBJ1-2	TRBV15
CASSLDREGEKLFF	TGTGCCAGCAGCCTGGACAGGGAGGGTGAAAAACTGTTTTTT	-	TRBD1	TRBJ1-4	TRBV13
CASSYRDRYEQYF	TGTGCCAGCAGTTACCGGGACAGGTACGAGCAGTACTTC	-	TRBD1	TRBJ2-7	TRBV28
CASSVWRYNEQFF	TGTGCCAGTAGTGTCTGGCGATACAATGAGCAGTTCTTC	-	-	TRBJ2-1	TRBV19
CASSLGQGVTEAFF	TGTGCCAGCAGTTTAGGACAGGGGGTCACTGAAGCTTTCTTT	-	TRBD1	TRBJ1-1	TRBV28
CASRRGGADTQYF	TGTGCCAGCAGGAGGGGTGGTGCAGATACGCAGTATTTT	-	-	TRBJ2-3	TRBV6-1
CAISERGNTGELFF	TGTGCCATCAGTGAGAGAGGGAACACCGGGGAGCTGTTTTTT	-	-	TRBJ2-2	TRBV10-3
CAWSKDLGTAYNEQFF	TGTGCCTGGAGCAAAGACCTGGGGACGGCCTACAATGAGCAGTTCTTC	-	-	TRBJ2-1	TRBV30
CASSATGVYEQYF	TGCGCCAGCTCGGCGACAGGTGTATACGAGCAGTACTTC	-	-	TRBJ2-7	TRBV5-1
CASSLDSTVSEQYF	TGTGCCAGCAGCTTAGATAGTACGGTCTCCGAGCAGTACTTC	-	-	TRBJ2-7	TRBV11-3
CAWSGSSGYYNEQFF	TGTGCCTGGAGTGGCTCTAGCGGCTACTACAATGAGCAGTTCTTC	-	TRBD2	TRBJ2-1	TRBV30
CASSYSTQVLYGYTF	TGTGCCAGCAGTTACTCGACGCAGGTTCTCTATGGCTACACCTTC	-	-	TRBJ1-2	TRBV6-6
CASSEEDGVDDTGELFF	TGTGCCAGCAGCGAGGAGGATGGAGTTGACGACACCGGGGAGCTGTTTTTT	-	-	TRBJ2-2	TRBV7-9